A few counts support the clone carrying this TCR beta chain. Its antigen is not identified. These data come from a study of T-cell reconstitution after alpha-beta-depleted transplantation in children. Findings and caveats of the study: Diversity of TCRbeta at day 60 was high in some patients, arising from surviving recipient T cells and thymic progenitors. About two months after transplant, alpha-beta T cells reportedly came from several hundred expanded graft clones.

Preparing the TCRbeta library involved the use of unique molecular identifiers. TCRdb redid the calling of the PCR reads with MiXCR, one entry per CDR3 protein. The sample holds a few hundred thousand distinct CDR3 sequences, about 25% seen once. The clonotype was recovered from a girl aged 2 to 9 with Fanconi anemia, due to receive a stem cell transplant. The sequences come from PBMCs, collected before TCRalphabeta/CD19-depleted stem cell transplant.

The CDR3 coding sequence is TGTGCCAGCTCCAGGACAGGGAACGAAGAAAACATTCAGTACTTC. This sequence encodes CASSRTGNEENIQYF. The V and J genes are TRBV9 and TRBJ2-4; 8 nucleotides match TRBD1. The ends lost 7 bases at V and 5 bases at J; junction bases unmatched: 11. Germline values: CDR1 SGDLS, CDR2 YYNGEE. This CDR3 comprises 15 residues.